This T cell receptor beta chain was recovered during a study of cytomegalovirus exposure and HLA in healthy donors. Study outcomes and limitations: According to the study, roughly 180 TCR beta chains were cytomegalovirus-associated.

Data came from immunoSEQ multiplex PCR; TCRdb stores just in-frame clones and leaves some out. The data show some 170,000 clones, roughly 80% seen once. A remark on this clone: Its antigen is unknown.

Sample: PBMCs. The receptor was isolated from a man aged 25 to 40 in good health and CMV-seropositive.

The CDR3 spells CASSGGQGHEQYF. CDR3 coding DNA: TGTGCCAGCAGCGGGGGACAGGGCCACGAGCAGTACTTC. This rearrangement joins TRBV2 to TRBJ2-7; 9 positions match TRBD1. The CDR3 spans 13 residues. The junction had 5 bases not matched to a gene; V was cut back by 6 bases and J by 5 bases. Germline V gives CDR1 SNHLY, CDR2 FYNNEI.